What follows are 18 T cell receptor beta chains derived from one specimen sequenced in a study of cytomegalovirus exposure and HLA in healthy donors. Amplification used 60 Vbeta primers and 13 Jbeta primers. Profiling relied on immunoSEQ multiplex PCR, and the TCRdb table lists in-frame clones only, not all of them. There are roughly 150,000 clones in the sample; roughly 80% occur only once, and 7% to 9% lies in the top ten. Sequenced material: PBMCs. Every receptor here comes from a male donor in good health and CMV-seropositive.

The rearrangement links TRBV7-8 to TRBJ2-1; 10 positions match TRBD2. Germline assignment: CDR1 SGHVS and CDR2 FQNEAQ. Trimming cost V 6 bases and J 5 bases; bases outside gene matches: 7. There are 15 residues in the CDR3. CDR3 region: CASRILAGTNNEQFF. CDR3 bases: TGTGCCAGCAGAATACTAGCGGGGACCAACAATGAGCAGTTCTTC.

The chain uses TRBV5-4 and TRBJ1-1; no clear D. The CDR3 loop spans 13 amino acids. In germline, CDR1 is SGHNT, CDR2 YYREEE (reference sequence). V was shortened by 4 bases and J by 3 bases, with 10 bases between the two germline ends. As DNA, the CDR3 is TGTGCCAGCAGCCCCGACACTGACACTGAAGCTTTCTTT. Its translation: CASSPDTDTEAFF.

V is TRBV10-3 and J is TRBJ2-3, with D possibly being TRBD2 (6 bases). From germline, CDR1 is ENHRY and CDR2 SYGVKD. V lost 6 bases, J lost 0 bases, and 16 bases lay in between. CDR3 size: 16 residues. For the CDR3, the DNA is TGTGCCATCAGCCGAAAGGAGGAGGGGAGCACAGATACGCAGTATTTT. Protein: CAISRKEEGSTDTQYF.

The count of this clone is one. The CDR3 spells CASSPRSWRTSTDTQYF. CDR3 nucleotide sequence: TGCGCCAGCAGCCCCAGGTCCTGGCGGACTAGCACAGATACGCAGTATTTT. V usage is TRBV4-1 and J usage is TRBJ2-3; D is perhaps TRBD2 (5 bases). The V end lost 4 bases, the J end lost 0 bases, and 17 bases lay between the germline ends. The CDR3 is made up of 17 amino acids. The V gene's germline CDR1 is MGHRA and CDR2 YSYEKL.

The genes are TRBV19 and TRBJ2-2; 13 bases align to TRBD2. Germline lookup yields CDR1 LNHDA and CDR2 SQIVND (reference sequence). The CDR3 extends over 18 amino acids. The V and J ends lost 8 bases and 3 bases, in that order; junction bases with no gene match: 12. CDR3 in DNA: TGTGCCAGTCGCCTACGGACTAGCGGGAGTCGTGACACCGGGGAGCTGTTTTTT. It translates to CASRLRTSGSRDTGELFF.

The chain links TRBV2 to TRBJ1-6; D gene uncertain. CDR3 length: 11 amino acids. The germline V gene encodes CDR1 SNHLY and CDR2 FYNNEI. V dropped 4 bases and J dropped 9 bases, with 4 bases sitting between them. CDR3 residues: CASSAGSPLHF. In DNA, the CDR3 is TGTGCCAGCAGTGCGGGTTCACCCCTCCACTTT.

The chain couples TRBV11-3 to TRBJ2-3, with TRBD1 identical over 10 bases. The CDR3 covers 14 residues. V shed 4 bases, J shed 6 bases, and the junction held 4 bases outside the gene matches. The V gene's germline CDR1 is SGHNT and CDR2 YENEEA. The CDR3 region is CASSSGQGVDTQYF. CDR3 bases: TGTGCCAGCAGCTCCGGACAGGGGGTTGATACGCAGTATTTT.

A note on this clone: This sample also contains other DNA sequences that code for the same CDR3. The chain links TRBV5-1 to TRBJ2-1; possibly TRBD2 for D (6 bases). V was clipped by 0 bases and J by 0 bases, with 10 bases between them. The CDR3 consists of 16 residues. Germline CDR1 is SGHRS and CDR2 is YFSETQ. CDR3 residues: CASSLAGDSSYNEQFF. CDR3 sequence (DNA): TGCGCCAGCAGCTTGGCGGGGGATAGCTCCTACAATGAGCAGTTCTTC.

This clone appeared once. The chain links TRBV30 to TRBJ1-6; D is undetermined. Trimming pared 4 bases from V and 2 bases from J, leaving 9 bases between. The CDR3 spans 14 residues. CDR1 is GTSNPN, CDR2 SVGIG, per germline (reference sequence). The CDR3 DNA follows: TGTGCCTGGAAGGAGGGCGCCTATAATTCACCCCTCCACTTT. Its translation: CAWKEGAYNSPLHF.

The chain uses TRBV7-9 and TRBJ2-1; D may be TRBD2 (5 bases). V was clipped by 5 bases and J by 0 bases, with 11 bases between them. This CDR3 contains 15 residues. Germline assignment: CDR1 SEHNR and CDR2 FQNEAQ (reference sequence). Written as DNA, the CDR3 is TGTGCCAGCAGCCCCGGACTCCTCTCCTACAATGAGCAGTTCTTC. Its protein product is CASSPGLLSYNEQFF.

The chain combines TRBV10-3 with TRBJ2-2; TRBD1 aligns across 9 bases. The V and J ends lost 3 bases and 2 bases, in that order; junction bases with no gene match: 4. The CDR3 consists of 16 residues. Germline CDR1 ENHRY, CDR2 SYGVKD. CDR3 loop: CAISERGQGNTGELFF. The CDR3 DNA follows: TGTGCCATCAGTGAAAGGGGACAGGGCAACACCGGGGAGCTGTTTTTT.

The table lists this clone with a count of one. V gene TRBV30 combines with J gene TRBJ1-1, with unresolved D. Per germline, CDR1 GTSNPN and CDR2 SVGIG (reference sequence). The CDR3 has 12 amino acids. With 2 bases removed from V and 3 bases from J, the gap between germline ends came to 7 bases. The CDR3 spells CAWSPGYTEAFF. The CDR3 bases are TGTGCCTGGAGTCCCGGGTACACTGAAGCTTTCTTT.

The chain is built from TRBV7-2 and TRBJ2-7, with D hard to call. The V gene's germline CDR1 is SGHTA and CDR2 FQGNSA. V shed 5 bases and J shed 1 base, with 6 bases lying between them. CDR3 length: 12 residues. CDR3 DNA: TGTGCCAGCAGCGCGCGGTCCTACGAGCAGTACTTC. It is translated as CASSARSYEQYF.

This chain uses TRBV10-3 with TRBJ2-1; TRBD2 aligns across 8 bases. Germline V gene data show CDR1 as ENHRY and CDR2 as SYGVKD. This CDR3 has 15 amino acids. The J segment lost 8 bases and the V segment lost 2 bases, leaving 8 bases of the junction unmatched. CDR3 sequence (DNA): TGTGCCATCAGTGAGACCATGACTAGCGAGTATGAGCAGTTCTTC. Translating it yields CAISETMTSEYEQFF.

This clone was counted between two and nine times. The gene calls are TRBV7-6 and TRBJ1-2; D remains ambiguous. The CDR3 consists of 19 residues. Germline CDR1 and CDR2: SGHVS and FNYEAQ. The V end was cut by 1 base, the J end by 2 bases, with 23 bases between. As DNA, the CDR3 is TGTGCCAGCAGCTTAGGATACCTAGGTAGCAGCCGAGAAAACTATGGCTACACCTTC. Translation: CASSLGYLGSSRENYGYTF.

This clone was counted between two and nine times. The chain combines TRBV10-3 with TRBJ1-1, with 8 positions matching TRBD1. In germline, CDR1 is ENHRY, CDR2 SYGVKD. This CDR3 region has 14 residues. Trimming removed 7 bases from V and 1 base from J; junction bases left unmatched: 5. CDR3 protein: CAITNGQGNTEAFF. Written as DNA, the CDR3 is TGTGCCATCACTAATGGACAGGGGAACACTGAAGCTTTCTTT.

This clone appeared a single time. This chain joins TRBV7-2 and TRBJ1-4; 11 nucleotides align to TRBD1. Germline V gene lookup returns CDR1 SGHTA and CDR2 FQGNSA. V dropped 5 bases and J dropped 8; count of bases not matched to a gene: 10. This CDR3 has 16 amino acids. The CDR3 region is CASSPDRGRLKEKLFF. Here the CDR3 DNA reads TGTGCCAGCAGCCCGGACAGGGGGCGCTTAAAGGAAAAACTGTTTTTT.

Notes on this clone: At one of its ends the junction is not consistent with the germline gene, which may arise from a read error. This chain links TRBV15 with TRBJ2-6, with a tentative D call TRBD1 (5 bases). The CDR3 is 15 residues long. Germline V CDR1 and CDR2: LNHNV, YYDKDF (reference sequence). This CDR3 reads CATSRGGSGANGLTF. In nucleotides, the CDR3 is TGTGCCACCAGCAGAGGGGGCTCTGGGGCCAACGGCCTGACTTTC.